Listed here are 23 T cell receptor beta chains from one sample, sequenced in a study of OX40 agonist ivuxolimab in advanced cancers. The table came from immunoSEQ multiplex PCR; TCRdb's copy has only in-frame clones and leaves some out. The table records around 26,000 clones, about 85% of them present only once. Sequences were derived from CD4+ or CD8+ T cells sorted from blood, sampled in a trial of the OX40 agonist ivuxolimab. These receptors were collected from an adult with an advanced solid tumor such as melanoma, head and neck, liver or kidney cancer.

The chain employs TRBV11-2 and TRBJ2-7; D possibly corresponds to TRBD1 (6 bases). Per the germline V gene, CDR1 is SGHAT and CDR2 is FQNNGV. The germline V and J ends were trimmed by 3 bases and 0 bases, with 9 bases remaining between them. The CDR3 is made up of 14 amino acids. The CDR3 DNA is TGTGCCAGCAGCTTTACAGGGAGCTCCTACGAGCAGTACTTC. This translates into CASSFTGSSYEQYF.

The chain carries TRBV7-8 and TRBJ1-4; D is uncertain. The length of the CDR3 is 15 residues. With 2 bases removed from V and 4 bases from J, the gap between germline ends came to 11 bases. Germline lookup yields CDR1 SGHVS and CDR2 FQNEAQ. The CDR3 DNA reads TGTGCCAGCAGCTTACGGACGGCTTATAATGAAAAACTGTTTTTT. Protein sequence: CASSLRTAYNEKLFF.

The chain couples TRBV28 to TRBJ2-7, with 15 positions matching TRBD2. The CDR3 runs to 15 residues. The junction had 3 bases not matched to a gene; V was cut back by 6 bases and J by 3 bases. Germline loops: CDR1 MDHEN, CDR2 SYDVKM. The CDR3 DNA is TGTGCCAGCAGGCGGACTAGCGGGAGGGTCTACGAGCAGTACTTC. Translating gives CASRRTSGRVYEQYF.

The CDR3 loop is CASSLGLGTGLDGYTF. DNA for the CDR3: TGTGCCAGCAGCTTGGGGTTGGGGACTGGGCTCGATGGCTACACCTTC. The chain carries TRBV27 and TRBJ1-2, with D maybe TRBD1 (5 bases). This CDR3 has 16 amino acids. The ends were cut back, 6 bases at V and 6 bases at J, with 23 bases in the middle. Looked up from germline, CDR1 is MNHEY and CDR2 is SMNVEV (reference sequence).

V usage is TRBV6-5 and J usage is TRBJ2-5; D not certain. This CDR3 is 14 amino acids long. Trimming pared 6 bases from V and 2 bases from J, leaving 13 bases between. Germline CDR1 reads MNHEY; CDR2 reads SVGAGI. The CDR3 spells CASSRQDEQETQYF. The CDR3 region has the DNA TGTGCCAGCAGCCGTCAGGACGAGCAAGAGACCCAGTACTTC.

This clone was seen a single time. The CDR3 nucleotides read TGCGCCAGCAGTGCGGACCATGGGGTCACCGGGGAGCTGTTTTTT. Its translation is CASSADHGVTGELFF. The rearrangement joins TRBV10-1 to TRBJ2-2; D gene ambiguous. CDR1 is WNHNN and CDR2 is SYGVQD in the germline V gene (reference sequence). Trimming pared 4 bases from V and 4 bases from J, leaving 13 bases between. This CDR3 region has 15 residues.

This chain links TRBV5-5 with TRBJ1-3; no reliable D call. V was clipped by 0 bases and J by 4 bases, with 14 bases between them. The CDR3 is 16 residues long. Germline V CDR1 and CDR2: SGHKS, YYEKEE (reference sequence). As DNA, the CDR3 is TGTGCCAGCAGCTTGGAATGGATCGACCACGGAAACACCATATATTTT. Its translation: CASSLEWIDHGNTIYF.

The chain carries TRBV27 and TRBJ1-4; the D is unclear. Trimming removed 5 bases at V and 5 bases at J, with 9 bases between. CDR1 and CDR2 from the germline V gene are MNHEY and SMNVEV (reference sequence). The CDR3 sequence is 13 residues long. DNA of the CDR3: TGTGCCAGCAGTCCCGGGGTCAATGAAAAACTGTTTTTT. Amino acids: CASSPGVNEKLFF.

The chain couples TRBV4-1 to TRBJ2-1, with D perhaps matching TRBD2 (5 bases). Germline V gene sequence: CDR1 MGHRA, CDR2 YSYEKL. V lost 1 base and J 9 bases, leaving 10 bases between the germline ends. This CDR3 is 13 amino acids long. The CDR3 DNA is TGCGCCAGCAGCCAAGGTCCCCGGGGTGAGCAGTTCTTC. Translated: CASSQGPRGEQFF.

This clone has at least ten counts. The CDR3 loop reads CASSPPRAGAGSPLHF. CDR3 coding DNA: TGTGCCAGCAGCCCCCCTCGCGCAGGGGCGGGATCACCCCTCCACTTT. V and J are TRBV4-2 and TRBJ1-6, with a tentative D call TRBD1 (6 bases). Germline V gene data show CDR1 as LGHNA and CDR2 as YNFKEQ. V dropped 4 bases and J dropped 10 bases, with 20 bases sitting between them. The CDR3 sequence is 16 residues long.

This clone is a singleton in its sample. This chain uses TRBV14 with TRBJ2-1, with 10 bases that match TRBD2. V trimming: 4 bases; J trimming: 2 bases; junction bases outside the gene matches: 5. Looked up from germline, CDR1 is SGHDN and CDR2 is FVKESK. The CDR3 has 16 residues. CDR3 sequence (DNA): TGTGCCAGCAGCCTGCGAACTAGCGGGACCTACAATGAGCAGTTCTTC. Translation gives CASSLRTSGTYNEQFF.

This chain links TRBV6-6 with TRBJ2-7; 7 bases fit TRBD1. J gave up 9 bases and V 2 bases, and 4 bases lay outside the gene matches. Germline V gives CDR1 MNHNY, CDR2 SVGAGI (reference sequence). The length of the CDR3 is 12 residues. CDR3: CASSYEGAVQYF. CDR3 sequence (DNA): TGTGCCAGCAGTTACGAGGGGGCGGTGCAGTACTTC.

The chain uses TRBV4-3 and TRBJ1-3; D uncertain. Germline V gene data show CDR1 as LGHNA and CDR2 as YSLEER. This CDR3 contains 13 residues. V was clipped by 0 bases and J by 4 bases, with 4 bases between them. This chain's CDR3 is CASSQDWGNTIYF. The CDR3 region has the DNA TGCGCCAGCAGCCAAGATTGGGGAAACACCATATATTTT.

The rearrangement uses TRBV13 and TRBJ2-1; TRBD1 might be the D (5 bases). Deletions cut 3 bases from V and 6 bases from J, with 15 bases between. The CDR3 is 15 amino acids. Germline lookup yields CDR1 PRHDT and CDR2 FYEKMQ (reference sequence). The CDR3 loop reads CASSLMTAGANEQFF. The CDR3 coding sequence is TGTGCCAGCAGCTTGATGACAGCCGGTGCCAATGAGCAGTTCTTC.

The J gene is TRBJ2-2, the V gene TRBV7-9, with D tentatively TRBD1 or TRBD2 (5 bases each). This CDR3 region has 14 residues. The germline V gene has CDR1 SEHNR and CDR2 FQNEAQ (reference sequence). V dropped 5 bases and J dropped 2 bases, with 9 bases sitting between them. This CDR3 reads CASSPRDNTGELFF. The CDR3 coding sequence is TGTGCCAGCAGCCCCCGGGACAACACCGGGGAGCTGTTTTTT.

The rearrangement joins TRBV13 to TRBJ2-2; TRBD2 might be the D (6 bases). V shed 1 base and J shed 4 bases, with 10 bases lying between them. The CDR3 is made up of 15 amino acids. Germline assignment: CDR1 PRHDT and CDR2 FYEKMQ (reference sequence). The CDR3 spells CASSLEGGFTGELFF. Here the CDR3 DNA reads TGTGCCAGCAGCTTAGAGGGAGGATTCACCGGGGAGCTGTTTTTT.

The chain uses TRBV12-5 and TRBJ1-2; D may be TRBD1 (6 bases). The CDR3 is 16 amino acids. Germline loops: CDR1 LGHNT, CDR2 FRNRAP. V shed 6 bases and J shed 1 base, with 18 bases lying between them. The CDR3 loop reads CASGLLQGAVNYGYTF. CDR3 nucleotide sequence: TGTGCTAGTGGCCTTTTACAGGGAGCGGTTAACTATGGCTACACCTTC.

The V gene is TRBV4-1, the J gene TRBJ2-7; 11 nucleotides align to TRBD2. This CDR3 is built from 15 residues. Germline CDR1 reads MGHRA; CDR2 reads YSYEKL. The J segment lost 5 bases and the V segment lost 1 base, leaving 4 bases of the junction unmatched. The CDR3 DNA sequence: TGCGCCAGCAGCCAAGGAGTACTAGCGGGAGACGAGCAGTACTTC. Translation gives CASSQGVLAGDEQYF.

The count of this clone is one. The rearrangement joins TRBV28 to TRBJ2-3, with TRBD2 identical over 8 bases. V trimming: 5 bases; J trimming: 3 bases; junction bases outside the gene matches: 4. CDR3 size: 14 residues. The germline V gene has CDR1 MDHEN and CDR2 SYDVKM. For the CDR3, the DNA is TGTGCCAGCAGTATACCGGGGGGGACAGATACGCAGTATTTT. Translating gives CASSIPGGTDTQYF.

The V gene is TRBV28, the J gene TRBJ2-3, with TRBD2 matching over 11 bases. Germline CDR1 MDHEN, CDR2 SYDVKM. The CDR3 totals 16 residues. J lost 0 bases, V lost 6 bases, and 5 bases had no gene match. This CDR3 reads CASRHRTSGSTDTQYF. CDR3 in DNA: TGTGCCAGCAGGCATCGGACTAGCGGGAGCACAGATACGCAGTATTTT.

CDR3 bases: TGTGCCAGCAGCCAAGAGGACAGGGGACCCTACAATGAGCAGTTCTTC. It encodes CASSQEDRGPYNEQFF. The chain is built from TRBV14 and TRBJ2-1, with TRBD1 matching over 9 bases. The CDR3 covers 16 residues. The germline V gene has CDR1 SGHDN and CDR2 FVKESK. V trimming: 0 bases; J trimming: 2 bases; junction bases outside the gene matches: 2.

This chain joins TRBV28 and TRBJ2-7; TRBD2 might be the D (7 bases). The CDR3 is made up of 15 amino acids. Per the germline V gene, CDR1 is MDHEN and CDR2 is SYDVKM. The V and J ends lost 8 bases and 1 base respectively, with 18 bases between them. CDR3 amino acids: CASRRAGHVSYEQYF. For the CDR3, the DNA is TGTGCCAGCCGGCGAGCGGGACATGTATCCTACGAGCAGTACTTC.

The chain joins TRBV5-1 to TRBJ2-1; 8 nucleotides line up with TRBD2. This CDR3 spans 18 amino acids. Germline CDR1 is SGHRS and CDR2 is YFSETQ. V shed 4 bases and J 8 bases; nucleotides not matched to a gene: 20. This chain's CDR3 is CASSPQGGKRELGDEQFF. In DNA form, the CDR3 reads TGCGCCAGCAGCCCCCAAGGAGGGAAGCGGGAGTTGGGAGATGAGCAGTTCTTC.